Shown below are 25 T cell receptor beta chains from a single sample sequenced in a study of graft-versus-host responses after intestinal transplantation (dated by TCRdb to the early 2020s). Read against the paper, the sample's time point label means: cells obtained before transplantation from donor or recipient. In mixed lymphocyte reactions, some 200,000 CFSE-labeled pre-transplant responders were plated with some 200,000 irradiated violet-dye-labeled stimulators and cultured for over five days. Receptor amplification or capture employed the immunoSEQ multiplex PCR assay. Drawn from immuneACCESS, this table holds only the in-frame rearrangements with V and J called that TCRdb kept. Clones are partly lost; checked studies trace under half to an unresolved V gene and leave the rest unexplained. The sample table records about 12,000 clones; about 30% of these occur just once. Together, the top ten hold about 3.2% of the sample.

The input for sequencing was alloreactive CD8+ T cells from a mixed lymphocyte reaction culture, taken before intestinal transplant. This specimen's cell subset or site label, per the study, means: CFSE-low proliferating T cells sorted from roughly six-day pre-transplant mixed lymphocyte reaction (GvH or HvG direction). Source of these receptors: a human patient who received an intestinal transplant.

This clone was observed a handful of times. The genes are TRBV5-5 and TRBJ2-7; D perhaps matches TRBD2 (6 bases). Germline CDR1 and CDR2: SGHKS and YYEKEE (reference sequence). The CDR3 covers 17 residues. V was trimmed by 4 bases and J by 3 bases, leaving 23 bases between them. The CDR3 DNA is TGTGCCAGCAGCCAAGATCCCGGGAGCGGAGGTGGCTACGAGCAGTACTTC. It is translated as CASSQDPGSGGGYEQYF.

This clone was picked up a small number of times. Distinct nucleotide sequences in the sample also encode this CDR3. CDR3 protein: CASSKLGQDRGRLYQETQYF. The CDR3 DNA follows: TGTGCCAGCAGCAAATTAGGACAGGACAGGGGCCGTCTGTACCAAGAGACCCAGTACTTC. The chain joins TRBV21-1 to TRBJ2-5; TRBD1 is the table's D call and was not checked against the DNA. TRBV21-1 is a pseudogene locus. CDR3 length: 20 amino acids.

The V gene is TRBV28, the J gene TRBJ2-5; 7 nucleotides line up with TRBD2. The V segment lost 4 bases and the J segment 2 bases; nucleotides outside the gene matches: 10. Germline assignment: CDR1 MDHEN and CDR2 SYDVKM. The CDR3 length is 16 residues. The CDR3 is CASSSYFGRIQETQYF. In DNA, the CDR3 is TGTGCCAGCAGTTCCTACTTCGGGAGGATTCAAGAGACCCAGTACTTC.

This clone was observed a few times. The chain is built from TRBV29-1 and TRBJ2-1, with 10 bases lining up with TRBD2. The V and J ends lost 3 bases and 0 bases, in that order; junction bases with no gene match: 11. This CDR3 contains 18 residues. The germline V gene encodes CDR1 SQVTM and CDR2 ANQGSEA. CDR3: CSVEGLAGEFASYNEQFF. The CDR3 coding sequence is TGCAGCGTTGAGGGCCTAGCGGGAGAATTTGCCTCCTACAATGAGCAGTTCTTC.

The table lists this clone with a few counts. The CDR3 is CASSYFTGTGPDEQYF. The CDR3 nucleotides are TGTGCCAGCAGTTACTTCACCGGGACAGGGCCCGACGAGCAGTACTTC. The chain recombines TRBV6-5 with TRBJ2-7, with 9 bases fitting TRBD1. J lost 5 bases, V lost 1 base, and 9 bases had no gene match. This CDR3 spans 16 amino acids. Looked up from germline, CDR1 is MNHEY and CDR2 is SVGAGI.

By share, this clone ranks as medium-sized. The CDR3 region is CASSQALYGYTF. The CDR3, as DNA: TGTGCCAGCAGCCAGGCCCTCTATGGCTACACCTTC. The rearrangement uses TRBV4-2 and TRBJ1-2; D is uncertain. This CDR3 has 12 residues. CDR1 and CDR2 (germline): LGHNA, YNFKEQ. V was clipped by 3 bases and J by 4 bases, with 6 bases between them.

The chain uses TRBV7-9 and TRBJ1-1; D is uncertain. This CDR3 contains 13 residues. Looked up from germline, CDR1 is SEHNR and CDR2 is FQNEAQ (reference sequence). Trimming stripped 4 bases from V and 6 bases from J, with 12 bases between. CDR3 loop: CASSSPPGAEAFF. DNA of the CDR3: TGTGCCAGCAGCTCTCCTCCAGGCGCTGAAGCTTTCTTT.

The chain recombines TRBV4-2 with TRBJ1-6; D call uncertain. Germline values: CDR1 LGHNA, CDR2 YNFKEQ. The V end was cut by 1 base, the J end by 7 bases, with 11 bases between. This CDR3 region has 15 residues. CDR3 in DNA: TGTGCCAGCAGCCAAGGTGGTCCCTGGAATTCACCCCTCCACTTT. Translated: CASSQGGPWNSPLHF.

This chain links TRBV6-6 with TRBJ1-2; no reliable D call. In germline, CDR1 is MNHNY, CDR2 SVGAGI (reference sequence). The ends were cut back, 5 bases at V and 5 bases at J, with 6 bases in the middle. The CDR3 runs 11 residues. The CDR3 region is CASSPDYGYTF. In DNA, the CDR3 is TGTGCCAGCAGTCCCGATTATGGCTACACCTTC.

This clone has more than one count but fewer than ten. The chain couples TRBV6-6 to TRBJ1-1; D gene unclear. With 5 bases removed from V and 2 bases from J, the gap between germline ends came to 6 bases. The CDR3 length is 12 residues. Germline values: CDR1 MNHNY, CDR2 SVGAGI (reference sequence). The CDR3 DNA reads TGTGCCAGCAGTGAGCCTAACACTGAAGCTTTCTTT. Protein sequence: CASSEPNTEAFF.

J is TRBJ2-7 and V is TRBV19; TRBD2 agrees at 8 bases. With 5 bases clipped from V and 2 bases from J, the junction kept 5 bases outside the gene matches. CDR3 length: 14 residues. Germline CDR1 LNHDA, CDR2 SQIVND (reference sequence). CDR3 sequence (DNA): TGTGCCAGTAGTCCACTAGCGGCGACCTACGAGCAGTACTTC. Protein: CASSPLAATYEQYF.

The V and J genes are TRBV10-2 and TRBJ2-1; 11 nucleotides match TRBD2. This CDR3 is built from 16 residues. The ends lost 6 bases at V and 2 bases at J; junction bases unmatched: 6. Per the germline V gene, CDR1 is WSHSY and CDR2 is SAAADI. This CDR3 reads CASSLRLAGTYNEQFF. DNA of the CDR3: TGCGCCAGCAGCCTACGACTAGCGGGAACCTACAATGAGCAGTTCTTC.

The chain has TRBV6-5 and TRBJ1-6; D is unresolved. Germline CDR1 reads MNHEY; CDR2 reads SVGAGI. V lost 7 bases to trimming and J lost 4 bases, with 14 bases between them. The CDR3 consists of 15 residues. The CDR3 sequence is CASTPGGGYNSPLHF. The CDR3 DNA reads as TGTGCCAGCACCCCAGGAGGAGGGTATAATTCACCCCTCCACTTT.

By share of the sample, this clone is medium-sized. The CDR3 protein is CASSLIAGGIYNEQFF. In DNA, the CDR3 is TGTGCCAGCAGCTTAATAGCGGGAGGGATTTACAATGAGCAGTTCTTC. The chain joins TRBV7-3 to TRBJ2-1; TRBD2 agrees at 11 bases. The germline V gene encodes CDR1 SGHTA and CDR2 FQGTGA. The CDR3 has 16 amino acids. V lost 1 base to trimming and J lost 4 bases; unmatched junction nucleotides: 3.

This sequence joins TRBV4-2 and TRBJ2-1; a possible D gene is TRBD2 (7 bases). V lost 0 bases and J 4 bases, leaving 19 bases between the germline ends. The CDR3 is 18 amino acids. CDR1 and CDR2 (germline): LGHNA, YNFKEQ. CDR3 DNA: TGTGCCAGCAGCCAAGAAGCGGTCTCGGGGGGCCTTTACAATGAGCAGTTCTTC. Its translation is CASSQEAVSGGLYNEQFF.

The CDR3 DNA follows: TGTGCCAGCAGTGAATCGGGGGAAGAGGCAGATACGCAGTATTTT. The encoded protein is CASSESGEEADTQYF. The chain couples TRBV2 to TRBJ2-3; perhaps TRBD2 as D (6 bases). The CDR3 consists of 15 residues. Trimming removed 2 bases at V and 4 bases at J, with 13 bases between. Germline assignment: CDR1 SNHLY and CDR2 FYNNEI. The variable domain in full, with the rest retrieved from reference TRBV2 and TRBJ2-3, is EPEVTQTPSHQVTQMGQEVILRCVPISNHLYFYWYRQILGQKVEFLVSFYNNEISEKSEIFDDQFSVERPDGSNFTLKIRSTKLEDSAMYFCASSESGEEADTQYFGPGTRLTVL.

This clone was picked up many times. The genes are TRBV6-1 and TRBJ1-1; TRBD1 matches at 7 bases. Germline CDR1 MNHNS, CDR2 SASEGT. This CDR3 is 11 amino acids long. V shed 7 bases, J shed 7 bases, and the junction held 3 bases outside the gene matches. In nucleotides, the CDR3 is TGTGCCAGCACCCGACAGGGTGAAGCTTTCTTT. Its protein is CASTRQGEAFF.

As for this clone: At one end the junction does not follow the germline gene, possibly because of a read error. This chain joins TRBV4-1 and TRBJ2-7; 7 nucleotides align to TRBD1. Germline V gives CDR1 MGHRA, CDR2 YSYEKL. The CDR3 totals 14 residues. The CDR3: CASSQGGQGYEQYF. DNA for the CDR3: TGTGCCAGCAGCCAAGGGGGCCAGGGATACGAGCAGTACTTC.

The chain links TRBV10-1 to TRBJ1-1; D is unclear. Trimming shortened V by 3 bases and J by 0 bases, and 8 bases separated the two germline ends. This CDR3 is built from 14 residues. The germline V gene encodes CDR1 WNHNN and CDR2 SYGVQD (reference sequence). The CDR3 reads CASSDRTMNTEAFF. CDR3 coding DNA: TGCGCCAGCAGTGATAGGACGATGAACACTGAAGCTTTCTTT.

DNA of the CDR3: TGTGCCAGCAGCTGCCCGACAGGGTTCTATAGCAATCAGCCCCAGCATTTT. It encodes CASSCPTGFYSNQPQHF. The J gene is TRBJ1-5, the V gene TRBV7-3; 7 positions agree with TRBD1. The CDR3 totals 17 residues. With 4 bases clipped from V and 0 bases from J, the junction kept 9 bases outside the gene matches. CDR1 SGHTA and CDR2 FQGTGA come from the germline V gene.

CDR3 loop: CASSYKRGFYNEQFF. CDR3 DNA: TGCGCCAGCAGCTACAAACGGGGATTCTACAATGAGCAGTTCTTC. The J gene is TRBJ2-1, the V gene TRBV5-1, with D tentatively TRBD2 (5 bases). CDR1 SGHRS and CDR2 YFSETQ come from the germline V gene. The CDR3 is 15 residues long. Trimming cost V 3 bases and J 3 bases, with 13 bases left between them.

This clone has just a few counts. This chain links TRBV23-1 with TRBJ1-1; a weak D match, TRBD1 (5 bases). TRBV23-1 is an open reading frame, and its role is uncertain. Between the trimmed V and J ends, which lost 2 bases and 1 base, there was a span of 20 bases. The CDR3 contains 18 residues. The CDR3 region has the DNA TGCGCCAGCAGTCAAGAATTCTGTGGGACCGAAACGAACACTGAAGCTTTCTTT. Residues: CASSQEFCGTETNTEAFF.

The DNA of the CDR3 is TGTGCCAGCAGTTGGACAGTCCTCTACGAGCAGTACTTC. Translating gives CASSWTVLYEQYF. The V gene is TRBV27, the J gene TRBJ2-7, with D perhaps matching TRBD1 (6 bases). The CDR3 is 13 residues long. Germline V gene data show CDR1 as MNHEY and CDR2 as SMNVEV (reference sequence). Trimming took off 4 bases at V and 3 bases at J, with 10 bases between the two ends.

The genes are TRBV27 and TRBJ2-7, with a tentative D call TRBD1 (8 bases). V was shortened by 10 bases and J by 1 base, with 14 bases between the two germline ends. Germline values: CDR1 MNHEY, CDR2 SMNVEV (reference sequence). This CDR3 has 13 amino acids. Written as DNA, the CDR3 is TGTGCCACCACAGGGGGGGGTTCCTACGAGCAGTACTTC. The encoded protein is CATTGGGSYEQYF.

This clone occurred a few times. The V gene is TRBV7-9, the J gene TRBJ1-5, with D unresolved. V dropped 1 base and J dropped 3 bases, with 7 bases sitting between them. The CDR3 totals 14 residues. CDR1 and CDR2 (germline): SEHNR, FQNEAQ (reference sequence). The chain's CDR3 is CASSLVGFNQPQHF. CDR3 in DNA: TGTGCCAGCAGCTTAGTCGGGTTCAATCAGCCCCAGCATTTT.